Listed below are T cell receptor beta chains from one sample, sequenced in a study of cytomegalovirus exposure and HLA in healthy donors. The protocol was immunoSEQ multiplex PCR, while the TCRdb copy is restricted to in-frame clones and leaves out a portion. This table has about 140,000 clones, around 79% appearing once. The source material was PBMCs. The receptors originated from a woman aged 50 to 65 in good health and CMV-seropositive. Each CDR3 is given with its conserved first and last residue. A D gene is named only where the DNA matches it firmly. Clone size appears in some rows only: once, few, many, or a class for an expanded clone.

V: TRBV9; D: TRBD1; size: NA; J: TRBJ2-3; CDR3: CASSVDTGVRSAQYF; DNA: TGTGCCAGCAGCGTAGATACAGGGGTAAGGTCGGCGCAGTATTTT
V: TRBV20-1; D: NA; size: NA; J: TRBJ2-7; CDR3: CSALKAGEQYF; DNA: TGCAGTGCTTTAAAGGCGGGCGAGCAGTACTTC
V: TRBV10-3; D: TRBD1; size: NA; J: TRBJ2-5; CDR3: CATGGQGGETQYF; DNA: TGTGCCACAGGGGGACAGGGCGGTGAGACCCAGTACTTC
V: TRBV27; D: TRBD1; size: NA; J: TRBJ1-1; CDR3: CASSAHRDRSMNTEAFF; DNA: TGTGCCAGCAGTGCCCACCGGGACAGAAGCATGAACACTGAAGCTTTCTTT
V: TRBV9; D: NA; size: NA; J: TRBJ1-5; CDR3: CASSPQTGQPQHF; DNA: TGTGCCAGCAGCCCTCAGACAGGTCAGCCCCAGCATTTT
V: TRBV6-5; D: NA; size: NA; J: TRBJ1-3; CDR3: CASSYSFGGSGNTIYF; DNA: TGTGCCAGCAGTTACTCGTTCGGCGGCTCTGGAAACACCATATATTTT
V: TRBV5-6; D: TRBD2; size: NA; J: TRBJ2-1; CDR3: CASSLLAGTDNEQFF; DNA: TGTGCCAGCAGCTTACTAGCGGGGACAGACAATGAGCAGTTCTTC
V: TRBV19; D: NA; size: NA; J: TRBJ2-1; CDR3: CASSPWGVTNEQFF; DNA: TGTGCCAGTAGCCCTTGGGGGGTAACCAATGAGCAGTTCTTC
V: TRBV7-9; D: NA; size: NA; J: TRBJ2-3; CDR3: CASSLSGLHTDTQYF; DNA: TGTGCCAGCAGCCTGTCCGGACTGCACACAGATACGCAGTATTTT
V: TRBV11-1; D: TRBD1; size: NA; J: TRBJ2-3; CDR3: CASSPTGTDTQYF; DNA: TGTGCCAGCAGCCCGACAGGGACAGATACGCAGTATTTT
V: TRBV4-2; D: NA; size: once; J: TRBJ2-1; CDR3: CASSQESGARFF; DNA: TGTGCCAGCAGCCAAGAATCTGGTGCTAGGTTCTTC
V: TRBV5-4; D: TRBD2; size: NA; J: TRBJ2-1; CDR3: CASSLGRGGGNEQFF; DNA: TGTGCCAGCAGCTTGGGACGGGGGGGTGGGAATGAGCAGTTCTTC
V: TRBV15; D: NA; size: NA; J: TRBJ1-2; CDR3: CATSREAVNYGYTF; DNA: TGTGCCACCAGCAGAGAGGCGGTTAACTATGGCTACACCTTC
V: TRBV4-2; D: TRBD2; size: NA; J: TRBJ2-4; CDR3: CASSQDLFGGADIQYF; DNA: TGTGCCAGCAGCCAAGATTTATTCGGGGGGGCGGACATTCAGTACTTC
V: TRBV27; D: TRBD1; size: NA; J: TRBJ2-7; CDR3: CASSSLYRGDYYEQYF; DNA: TGTGCCAGCAGTTCCCTCTACAGGGGGGATTACTACGAGCAGTACTTC
V: TRBV30; D: TRBD1; size: NA; J: TRBJ1-5; CDR3: CAWTMGTGVQPQHF; DNA: TGTGCCTGGACGATGGGTACAGGGGTTCAGCCCCAGCATTTT